The 6 T cell receptor beta chains in this list originate from one sample, sequenced in a study of T cells in localized non-small cell lung cancer. TCRdb's copy holds only in-frame clones and misses some; the assay was immunoSEQ multiplex PCR. The repertoire consists of about 59,000 clones, with more than 85% occurring once and the leading ten covering 15% to 20%. The sample consisted of peripheral blood, taken before any cancer treatment. The receptors stem from a man aged 35 to 70 with stage I lung adenocarcinoma.

J is TRBJ2-5 and V is TRBV4-2; 10 bases agree with TRBD2. CDR3 length equals 16 residues. Germline values: CDR1 LGHNA, CDR2 YNFKEQ. V shed 2 bases, J shed 2 bases, and the junction held 5 bases outside the gene matches. The DNA for the CDR3 is TGTGCCAGCAGCCAATATAAAGCGGGAGGGCAAGAGACCCAGTACTTC. Its translation: CASSQYKAGGQETQYF.

This chain connects TRBV9 to TRBJ2-7; 8 nucleotides align to TRBD2. The V and J ends lost 4 bases and 3 bases, in that order; junction bases with no gene match: 6. Germline V gene lookup returns CDR1 SGDLS and CDR2 YYNGEE. The CDR3 has 14 amino acids. The CDR3 region is CASSPSGSGYEQYF. CDR3 DNA sequence: TGTGCCAGCAGCCCCAGCGGGAGCGGCTACGAGCAGTACTTC.

The J gene is TRBJ2-7, the V gene TRBV10-3, with 11 nucleotides matching TRBD1. This CDR3 is 14 amino acids long. Germline CDR1 ENHRY, CDR2 SYGVKD. V lost 4 bases to trimming and J lost 4 bases; unmatched junction nucleotides: 3. CDR3 residues: CAISGTGGRYEQYF. The CDR3 DNA reads as TGTGCCATCAGTGGGACAGGGGGCCGGTACGAGCAGTACTTC.

A remark on this clone: This specimen includes other DNA sequences encoding the same CDR3. V and J are TRBV15 and TRBJ1-5; D is unresolved. Trimming pared 0 bases from V and 6 bases from J, leaving 6 bases between. The CDR3 spans 13 residues. From germline, CDR1 is LNHNV and CDR2 YYDKDF (reference sequence). The CDR3 DNA reads TGTGCCACCAGCAGAGAGGAGGTTCAGCCCCAGCATTTT. The encoded protein is CATSREEVQPQHF.

The chain links TRBV28 to TRBJ2-2; D uncertain. The CDR3 sequence is 13 residues long. The germline V and J ends were trimmed by 6 bases and 7 bases, with 12 bases remaining between them. The germline gives CDR1 MDHEN, CDR2 SYDVKM. The CDR3 DNA follows: TGTGCCAGCAGAACCGACTTGGGCGGGGAGCTGTTTTTT. Protein product: CASRTDLGGELFF.

This chain uses TRBV27 with TRBJ2-7, with 14 bases fitting TRBD2. This CDR3 is 16 amino acids long. The trim removed 5 bases at V and 4 bases at J, leaving 7 bases unmatched. The germline V gene encodes CDR1 MNHEY and CDR2 SMNVEV (reference sequence). The CDR3 DNA sequence: TGTGCCAGCAGTATCCTCGGGACTAGCGGGAGTTACGAGCAGTACTTC. Residues: CASSILGTSGSYEQYF.